One sample yielded the 28 T cell receptor beta chains listed below, sequenced in a study of cytomegalovirus exposure and HLA in healthy donors (dated 2017 in TCRdb). Library creation used the immunoSEQ multiplex PCR assay. For the multiplex PCR, a mixture combining 60 forward primers for TCR Vbeta segments and 13 reverse primers for TCR Jbeta segments was used. The clones in this table, taken by TCRdb from immuneACCESS, are in-frame only. Not every clone is retained; where verified, under half of the shortfall comes from an unresolved V gene, and the cause of the rest is unknown. This sample comprises roughly 120,000 clones, 75% of them detected only once. Just under 3% of the sample is in the top ten clones. Sequencing was carried out using PBMCs. Source of these receptors: a woman between 40 and 50 years old in good health and CMV-seropositive.

This clone occurred a few times. The chain combines TRBV29-1 with TRBJ1-2, with 9 bases that match TRBD1. The CDR3 sequence is 14 residues long. Germline assignment: CDR1 SQVTM and CDR2 ANQGSEA. V trimming: 1 base; J trimming: 8 bases; junction bases outside the gene matches: 8. The DNA of the CDR3 is TGCAGCGTTGAAGGCCCGGGACAGGGAACAGGCTACACCTTC. Translating gives CSVEGPGQGTGYTF.

This rearrangement joins TRBV25-1 to TRBJ1-4; the D gene is possibly TRBD1 (5 bases). The ends were cut back, 4 bases at V and 5 bases at J, with 14 bases in the middle. The CDR3 totals 15 residues. Germline CDR1 reads MGHDK; CDR2 reads SYGVNS. Here the CDR3 DNA reads TGTGCCAGCAGTGCCGCAATGGGGCTGAATGAAAAACTGTTTTTT. Protein: CASSAAMGLNEKLFF.

The sample holds one count of this clone. The V call is TRBV14, the J call TRBJ1-5; D uncertain. V lost 4 bases, J lost 4 bases, and 11 bases lay in between. CDR1 is SGHDN and CDR2 is FVKESK in the germline V gene. The CDR3 totals 14 residues. The CDR3 DNA reads as TGTGCCAGCAGCCCGGCGGGCTCGAATCAGCCCCAGCATTTT. It yields the protein CASSPAGSNQPQHF.

This rearrangement joins TRBV4-1 to TRBJ1-1, with 10 bases fitting TRBD1. Trimming removed 4 bases from V and 3 bases from J; junction bases left unmatched: 2. The CDR3 has 14 residues. Germline V gene data show CDR1 as MGHRA and CDR2 as YSYEKL. The CDR3 DNA sequence: TGCGCCAGCAGCCTGACAGGGGGCGACACTGAAGCTTTCTTT. It yields the protein CASSLTGGDTEAFF.

The chain couples TRBV5-1 to TRBJ2-3, with 7 bases aligning to TRBD1. The V and J ends lost 0 bases and 4 bases, in that order; junction bases with no gene match: 2. CDR1 is SGHRS and CDR2 is YFSETQ in the germline V gene. The CDR3 runs 14 residues. The CDR3, as DNA: TGCGCCAGCAGCTTGGAGACAGGGTCAGATACGCAGTATTTT. As protein: CASSLETGSDTQYF. The full variable domain, completed using reference TRBV5-1 and TRBJ2-3, is KAGVTQTPRYLIKTRGQQVTLSCSPISGHRSVSWYQQTPGQGLQFLFEYFSETQRNKGNFPGRFSGRQFSNSRSEMNVSTLELGDSALYLCASSLETGSDTQYFGPGTRLTVL.

The chain is built from TRBV4-2 and TRBJ2-2; 7 bases are a match to TRBD2. After removal of 2 bases from V and 1 base from J, the junction contained 4 bases not matched to a gene. CDR3 length: 16 residues. Germline CDR1 reads LGHNA; CDR2 reads YNFKEQ. CDR3 in amino acids: CASSQRIAGNTGELFF. CDR3 nucleotide sequence: TGTGCCAGCAGCCAAAGAATAGCGGGGAACACCGGGGAGCTGTTTTTT.

This chain uses TRBV28 with TRBJ1-1; TRBD1 matches 9 bases. The CDR3 length is 15 residues. V dropped 5 bases and J dropped 4; count of bases not matched to a gene: 8. The germline V gene has CDR1 MDHEN and CDR2 SYDVKM. CDR3 in amino acids: CASSTPTGGVTEAFF. The CDR3 DNA reads TGTGCCAGCAGTACACCGACAGGGGGTGTCACTGAAGCTTTCTTT.

This rearrangement joins TRBV30 to TRBJ1-6, with D perhaps TRBD1 (6 bases). The germline V gene encodes CDR1 GTSNPN and CDR2 SVGIG (reference sequence). The CDR3 covers 13 residues. Trimming took off 3 bases at V and 10 bases at J, with 13 bases between the two ends. In DNA, the CDR3 is TGTGCCTGGAGGGAACAGGGAAGCTCACCCCTCCACTTT. Translating gives CAWREQGSSPLHF.

This chain uses TRBV5-4 with TRBJ2-5; possibly TRBD1 for D (5 bases). The germline V and J ends were trimmed by 5 bases and 3 bases, with 17 bases remaining between them. Looked up from germline, CDR1 is SGHNT and CDR2 is YYREEE (reference sequence). This CDR3 comprises 15 residues. CDR3 sequence reads: CASRGRKGVEETQYF. The CDR3, as DNA: TGTGCCAGCAGAGGTCGAAAAGGGGTGGAAGAGACCCAGTACTTC. Together with reference TRBV5-4 and TRBJ2-5, the CDR3 gives the full variable domain: ETGVTQSPTHLIKTRGQQVTLRCSSQSGHNTVSWYQQALGQGPQFIFQYYREEENGRGNFPPRFSGLQFPNYSSELNVNALELDDSALYLCASRGRKGVEETQYFGPGTRLLVL.

V gene TRBV27 combines with J gene TRBJ2-1, with unresolved D. Per the germline V gene, CDR1 is MNHEY and CDR2 is SMNVEV (reference sequence). CDR3 length: 15 residues. V lost 5 bases, J lost 6 bases, and 17 bases lay in between. The CDR3 coding sequence is TGTGCCAGCAGTCTCACAAGTAGCCCTCGCAATGAGCAGTTCTTC. Translation: CASSLTSSPRNEQFF.

The CDR3 DNA follows: TGCGCCAGCAGCCAAGACAGGGGAAGTACTGGAAACACCATATATTTT. It specifies CASSQDRGSTGNTIYF. The J gene is TRBJ1-3, the V gene TRBV4-3; D perhaps matches TRBD1 (6 bases). The CDR3 has 16 residues. Germline V gene lookup returns CDR1 LGHNA and CDR2 YSLEER. Trimming pared 0 bases from V and 2 bases from J, leaving 11 bases between.

The chain recombines TRBV2 with TRBJ1-5; 9 nucleotides agree with TRBD1. Germline lookup yields CDR1 SNHLY and CDR2 FYNNEI. The junction had 7 bases not matched to a gene; V was cut back by 5 bases and J by 5 bases. The CDR3 is made up of 15 amino acids. DNA of the CDR3: TGTGCCAGCAGTATGGACAGGGGCGGCGATCAGCCCCAGCATTTT. Amino acids: CASSMDRGGDQPQHF. The variable domain in full, completed from reference TRBV2 and TRBJ1-5, reads EPEVTQTPSHQVTQMGQEVILRCVPISNHLYFYWYRQILGQKVEFLVSFYNNEISEKSEIFDDQFSVERPDGSNFTLKIRSTKLEDSAMYFCASSMDRGGDQPQHFGDGTRLSIL.

This clone was picked up one time. The sample contains more than one DNA sequence encoding this CDR3. The chain has TRBV5-1 and TRBJ1-3; TRBD1 is a possible D gene (6 bases). The CDR3 has 14 amino acids. CDR1 and CDR2 from the germline V gene are SGHRS and YFSETQ. V lost 5 bases to trimming and J lost 4 bases, with 13 bases between them. The CDR3 loop reads CASSPQGSGNTIYF. The CDR3 coding sequence is TGCGCCAGCAGTCCCCAGGGGAGCGGAAACACCATATATTTT.

This sequence joins TRBV7-9 and TRBJ1-4, with 9 positions matching TRBD1. CDR1 is SEHNR and CDR2 is FQNEAQ in the germline V gene (reference sequence). Trimming took 5 bases from V and 8 from J; bases not matched to a gene: 3. The CDR3 length is 13 residues. Here the CDR3 DNA reads TGTGCCAGCAGCCCTGGACAGGGGGAAAAACTGTTTTTT. Encoded protein: CASSPGQGEKLFF.

The chain joins TRBV7-3 to TRBJ2-1; the match to TRBD2 covers 7 bases. Germline CDR1 is SGHTA and CDR2 is FQGTGA. V was pared by 3 bases and J by 5 bases, with 10 bases of the junction left unmatched. This CDR3 region has 16 residues. This chain's CDR3 is CASSFTRTSNHNEQFF. The CDR3 DNA reads TGTGCCAGCAGCTTCACTAGGACTAGTAACCACAATGAGCAGTTCTTC.

J is TRBJ1-5 and V is TRBV7-8, with TRBD1 as a possible D gene (6 bases). Germline V gene data show CDR1 as SGHVS and CDR2 as FQNEAQ. The CDR3 sequence is 15 residues long. Trimming removed 4 bases at V and 0 bases at J, with 10 bases between. This CDR3 is CASSSQGTSNQPQHF. CDR3 in DNA: TGTGCCAGCAGCTCCCAGGGGACTAGCAATCAGCCCCAGCATTTT.

The chain links TRBV7-9 to TRBJ2-5, with 9 bases fitting TRBD2. The germline V gene encodes CDR1 SEHNR and CDR2 FQNEAQ (reference sequence). The CDR3 runs to 14 residues. The ends lost 3 bases at V and 4 bases at J; junction bases unmatched: 3. CDR3 protein: CASSLETSGETQYF. For the CDR3, the DNA is TGTGCCAGCAGCTTGGAGACTAGCGGAGAGACCCAGTACTTC.

The J gene is TRBJ2-4, the V gene TRBV28; 10 bases match TRBD2. CDR1 and CDR2 from the germline V gene are MDHEN and SYDVKM. V was pared by 4 bases and J by 1 base, with 4 bases of the junction left unmatched. The CDR3 has 16 residues. CDR3 residues: CASSSGTSAAKNIQYF. Written as DNA, the CDR3 is TGTGCCAGCAGTTCGGGGACTAGCGCGGCCAAAAACATTCAGTACTTC.

V is TRBV9 and J is TRBJ2-2; no reliable D call. The CDR3 totals 17 residues. The V end lost 4 bases, the J end lost 5 bases, and 21 bases lay between the germline ends. Per the germline V gene, CDR1 is SGDLS and CDR2 is YYNGEE. The CDR3 DNA reads as TGTGCCAGCAGCTCCCTTTCCATGGTTATCGGGACCGGGGAGCTGTTTTTT. This sequence encodes CASSSLSMVIGTGELFF.

This sequence joins TRBV4-1 and TRBJ2-1, with 10 bases that match TRBD2. The CDR3 spans 17 residues. Germline V gene sequence: CDR1 MGHRA, CDR2 YSYEKL. Losses at the gene ends were 0 bases for V and 5 bases for J; bases not matched to a gene: 7. The CDR3 loop is CASSQEPGLATDNEQFF. CDR3 coding DNA: TGCGCCAGCAGCCAAGAGCCGGGACTAGCGACAGACAATGAGCAGTTCTTC.

CDR3 in amino acids: CASSDYGTGQTEAFF. The DNA of the CDR3 is TGCGCCAGCAGCGACTACGGGACAGGTCAGACTGAAGCTTTCTTT. The rearrangement uses TRBV5-1 and TRBJ1-1, with 8 nucleotides matching TRBD1. Looked up from germline, CDR1 is SGHRS and CDR2 is YFSETQ. The CDR3 covers 15 residues. V dropped 4 bases and J dropped 5; count of bases not matched to a gene: 10.

Remarks on this clone: The identical CDR3 is also encoded by other nucleotide sequences in the sample. The CDR3 DNA sequence: TGTGCCAGCAGCTTAGCCCGGGACTCTTCCTACGAGCAGTACTTC. This encodes CASSLARDSSYEQYF. The chain links TRBV7-2 to TRBJ2-7; TRBD2 is a possible D gene (6 bases). Trimming pared 0 bases from V and 1 base from J, leaving 10 bases between. The CDR3 totals 15 residues. The germline gives CDR1 SGHTA, CDR2 FQGNSA.

The V call is TRBV19, the J call TRBJ1-1, with 7 bases lining up with TRBD1. The CDR3 loop spans 16 amino acids. Unmatched junction bases numbered 20, after V lost 5 bases and J lost 11 bases. Germline assignment: CDR1 LNHDA and CDR2 SQIVND (reference sequence). The CDR3 DNA is TGTGCCAGTAGTCGGGACAGCCAACCCCACGGAGGTGGGGCTTTCTTT. Amino acid sequence: CASSRDSQPHGGGAFF.

The table lists this clone with a few counts. CDR3 sequence: CASSLRLVTDTQYF. As DNA, the CDR3 is TGTGCCAGCAGCCTCCGACTTGTGACAGATACGCAGTATTTT. V and J are TRBV9 and TRBJ2-3; D is unresolved. Germline loops: CDR1 SGDLS, CDR2 YYNGEE. The V end was cut by 4 bases, the J end by 3 bases, with 12 bases between. The CDR3 is made up of 14 amino acids.

CDR3: CAWSVRSGLNQPQHF. The CDR3 DNA follows: TGTGCCTGGAGTGTCCGGTCGGGTCTCAATCAGCCCCAGCATTTT. The chain couples TRBV30 to TRBJ1-5; no clear D. CDR1 GTSNPN and CDR2 SVGIG come from the germline V gene (reference sequence). Between the trimmed V and J ends, which lost 0 bases and 3 bases, there was a span of 12 bases. CDR3 length: 15 residues.

This chain links TRBV30 with TRBJ1-4; D is ambiguous. The germline CDR1 and CDR2 sequences are GTSNPN and SVGIG (reference sequence). This CDR3 has 13 residues. V lost 3 bases and J lost 5, with 10 bases in between. The CDR3 region is CAWSRTGNEKLFF. The CDR3, as DNA: TGTGCCTGGAGCCGGACGGGAAATGAAAAACTGTTTTTT.

This clone turned up a few times. This chain connects TRBV6-5 to TRBJ2-3; 11 bases map to TRBD2. CDR3 length equals 15 residues. The V and J ends lost 5 bases and 4 bases, in that order; junction bases with no gene match: 5. Germline lookup yields CDR1 MNHEY and CDR2 SVGAGI. CDR3 sequence (DNA): TGTGCCAGCAGTCCACTAGCGGGAGAATCAGATACGCAGTATTTT. Amino acids: CASSPLAGESDTQYF.

This chain connects TRBV18 to TRBJ1-6; tentatively, D is TRBD1 (5 bases). Germline V gene lookup returns CDR1 KGHSH and CDR2 LQKENI. The CDR3 has 15 amino acids. Trimming took off 3 bases at V and 13 bases at J, with 19 bases between the two ends. CDR3 nucleotides: TGTGCCAGCTCACCCCGTACGGGGGAAAGGGAGCCCCTCCACTTT. Its protein product is CASSPRTGEREPLHF.